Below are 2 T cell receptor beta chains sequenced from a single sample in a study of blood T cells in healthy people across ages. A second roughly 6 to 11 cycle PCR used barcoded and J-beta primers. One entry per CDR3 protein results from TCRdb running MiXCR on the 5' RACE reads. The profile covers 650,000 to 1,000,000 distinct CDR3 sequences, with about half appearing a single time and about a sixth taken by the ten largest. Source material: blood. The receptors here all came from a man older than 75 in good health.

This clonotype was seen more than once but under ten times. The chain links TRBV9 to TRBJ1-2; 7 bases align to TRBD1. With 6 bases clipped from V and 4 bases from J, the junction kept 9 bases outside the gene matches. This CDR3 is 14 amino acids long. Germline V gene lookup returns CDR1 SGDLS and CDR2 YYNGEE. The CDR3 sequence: CASTGTDDGYGYTF. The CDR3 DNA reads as TGTGCCAGCACCGGGACAGATGATGGCTATGGCTACACCTTC.

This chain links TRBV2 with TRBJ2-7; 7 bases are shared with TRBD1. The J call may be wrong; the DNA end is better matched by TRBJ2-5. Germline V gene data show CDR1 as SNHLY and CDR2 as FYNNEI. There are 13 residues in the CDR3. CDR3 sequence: CASMGQGEETQYF. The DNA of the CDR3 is TGTGCCAGCATGGGGCAGGGGGAAGAGACCCAGTACTTC.